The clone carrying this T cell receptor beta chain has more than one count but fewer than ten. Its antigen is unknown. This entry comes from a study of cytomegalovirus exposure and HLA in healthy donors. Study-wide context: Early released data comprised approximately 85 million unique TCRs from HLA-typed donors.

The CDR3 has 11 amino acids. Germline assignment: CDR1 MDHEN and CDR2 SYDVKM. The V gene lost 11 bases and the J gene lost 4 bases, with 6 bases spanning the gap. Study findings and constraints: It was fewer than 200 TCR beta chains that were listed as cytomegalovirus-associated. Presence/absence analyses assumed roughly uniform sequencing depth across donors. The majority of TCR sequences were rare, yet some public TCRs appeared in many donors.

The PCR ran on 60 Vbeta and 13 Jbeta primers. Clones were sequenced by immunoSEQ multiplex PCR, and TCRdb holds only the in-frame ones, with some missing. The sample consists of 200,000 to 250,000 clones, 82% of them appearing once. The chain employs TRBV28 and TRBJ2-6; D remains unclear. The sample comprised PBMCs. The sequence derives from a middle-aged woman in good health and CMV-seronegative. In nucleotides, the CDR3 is TGTGCCTGCGTCGGGGCCAACGTCCTGACTTTC. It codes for CACVGANVLTF. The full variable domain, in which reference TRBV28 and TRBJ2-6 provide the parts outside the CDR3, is DVKVTQSSRYLVKRTGEKVFLECVQDMDHENMFWYRQDPGLGLRLIYFSYDVKMKEKGDIPEGYSVSREKKERFSLILESASTNQTSMYLCACVGANVLTFGAGSRLTVL.